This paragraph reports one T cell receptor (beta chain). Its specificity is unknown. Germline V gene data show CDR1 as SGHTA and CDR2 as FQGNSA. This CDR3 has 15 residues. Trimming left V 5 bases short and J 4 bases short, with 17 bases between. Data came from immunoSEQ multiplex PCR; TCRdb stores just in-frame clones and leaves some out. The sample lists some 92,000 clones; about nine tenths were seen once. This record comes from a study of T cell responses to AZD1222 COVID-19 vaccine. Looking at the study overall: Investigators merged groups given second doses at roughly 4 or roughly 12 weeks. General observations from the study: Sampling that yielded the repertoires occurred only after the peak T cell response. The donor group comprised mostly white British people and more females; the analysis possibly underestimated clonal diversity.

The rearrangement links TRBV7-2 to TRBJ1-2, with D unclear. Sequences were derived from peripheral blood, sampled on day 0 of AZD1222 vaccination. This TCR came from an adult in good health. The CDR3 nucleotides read TGTGCCAGCAGCCCAGTGGGGTCAGAAAGCTATGGCTACACCTTC. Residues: CASSPVGSESYGYTF.